Below, one T cell receptor (beta chain) is given with its context. Its antigen is undetermined. V lost 6 bases, J lost 7 bases, and 24 bases lay in between. The CDR3 extends over 16 amino acids. The data were obtained in a study of T-cell memory formation after mild COVID-19. Study summary: TCR clusters showed largely donor specificity.

Study-wide results and caveats: There were some responding clones in pre-infection memory, which suggested that cross-reactive memory had joined. Later expanders leaned CD4+, whereas day 15 to 85 contracting clones were balanced CD4/CD8.

TCRdb recomputed calls from the 5' RACE reads with MiXCR, one row per CDR3 protein. The sample contains under 450,000 distinct CDR3 sequences, 23% of which appear only once. The genes are TRBV12-3 or TRBV12-4 and TRBJ1-2; D uncertain. The sequence was obtained from an adult woman who had mild COVID-19 (a few samples of this study predate the infection). Cell type and time point are not known. The sample taken for sequencing was PBMCs or a T cell subset sorted from them (not recorded which). CDR3 bases: TGTGCCAGCAGCTCCCCGTCCCGCGGCGGACTATTTGGCTACACCTTC. Its translation is CASSSPSRGGLFGYTF.